This TCR beta chain was sequenced during a study of CXCR3-negative and CXCR3-positive naive CD8 T cells. This clonotype shows up as medium-sized by frequency. The antigen is not known. Study-level points and caveats: Greater hydrophobicity was found in TRB CDR3s of CXCR3-positive naive cells than of CXCR3-negative naive cells. Memory CD8+ cells showed much lower diversity, while both naive subsets were comparably high.

The CDR3 loop spans 15 amino acids. Germline lookup yields CDR1 SQVTM and CDR2 ANQGSEA. Cells classed as naive CD8+ T cells were CD45RO-CCR7+CD27+CD95-. All TRB cDNA libraries came from 5' RACE performed with UMI labels. Reprocessing the 5' RACE reads, TCRdb reports a single entry for every CDR3 protein and omits DNA. The repertoire table contains roughly 7,200 distinct CDR3 sequences. The clonotype was recovered from a human donor in good health. Some clones in this sample may be carry-over from other donors' samples. The sequenced sample consisted of naive CXCR3+ CD8+ T cells from blood. The subset is: CD45RO-CCR7+CD27+CD95- naive CD8+ T cells expressing CXCR3 (TNR3+). The genes are TRBV29-1 and TRBJ2-1; TCRdb's D gene call, TRBD2, goes unchecked for lack of DNA. CDR3 region: CSVGRLLEGRNEQFF.